The 2 T cell receptor beta chains below were found in one sample sequenced in a study of identical twins. Using its own MiXCR run on the 5' RACE reads, TCRdb lists one record per CDR3 protein. The table has approximately 600,000 distinct CDR3 sequences, around 7.5% seen once; the top ten hold roughly 1.6%. The sample also formed part of further work on yellow fever vaccine responses in identical twins.

Input material: PBMCs. The receptors shown here come from a woman between 18 and 30 years old in good health.

Only a few counts were recorded for this clonotype. V and J are TRBV12-3 or TRBV12-4 and TRBJ2-1, with 8 bases aligning to TRBD2. The CDR3 is 19 amino acids. V was clipped by 3 bases and J by 6 bases; unmatched bases: 19. The CDR3 coding sequence is TGTGCCAGCAGTTTGTGGGTGAACGGGGGGGCGGGTAGTGGCAATGAGCAGTTCTTC. Its translation: CASSLWVNGGAGSGNEQFF.

This chain joins TRBV2 and TRBJ2-3; 7 positions match TRBD2. Unmatched junction bases numbered 10, after V lost 5 bases and J lost 2 bases. This CDR3 has 16 residues. Germline loops: CDR1 SNHLY, CDR2 FYNNEI. For the CDR3, the DNA is TGTGCCAGCAGTCGAATGCCCGGGACTACCACAGATACGCAGTATTTT. Its protein is CASSRMPGTTTDTQYF.